The 18 T cell receptor beta chains below all came from one sample that was sequenced in a study of blood T cell repertoires in COVID-19. Generated by immunoSEQ multiplex PCR, the TCRdb table keeps only in-frame clones and is missing some. The table shows 300,000 or so clones, with roughly 80% occurring only once. What was sequenced was peripheral blood. The receptors originated from a woman aged 50 to 65 with active or convalescent COVID-19.

The rearrangement uses TRBV28 and TRBJ1-2; perhaps TRBD1 as D (6 bases). Deletions cut 3 bases from V and 5 bases from J, with 10 bases between. This CDR3 comprises 13 residues. In germline, CDR1 is MDHEN, CDR2 SYDVKM. CDR3 sequence (DNA): TGTGCCAGCAGTTTTACAGGGAGATATGGCTACACCTTC. Amino acids: CASSFTGRYGYTF.

The chain couples TRBV6-1 to TRBJ1-5, with TRBD1 matching over 8 bases. The CDR3 has 15 amino acids. Germline CDR1 MNHNS, CDR2 SASEGT. V was clipped by 3 bases and J by 7 bases; unmatched bases: 8. The CDR3 here is CASSDTGTGGQPQHF. The CDR3 region has the DNA TGTGCCAGCAGTGATACCGGGACAGGAGGCCAGCCCCAGCATTTT.

The V gene is TRBV6-5, the J gene TRBJ1-1, with 7 bases aligning to TRBD1. The CDR3 runs to 16 residues. V shed 4 bases and J 5 bases; nucleotides not matched to a gene: 13. CDR1 is MNHEY and CDR2 is SVGAGI in the germline V gene. The CDR3 is CASSSLSPTGTTEAFF. For the CDR3, the DNA is TGTGCCAGCAGTTCCCTTTCGCCGACAGGGACTACTGAAGCTTTCTTT.

The chain carries TRBV6-5 and TRBJ1-1; perhaps TRBD1 as D (6 bases). CDR1 MNHEY and CDR2 SVGAGI come from the germline V gene. The V and J ends lost 6 bases and 1 base respectively, with 12 bases between them. This CDR3 is built from 14 residues. As DNA, the CDR3 is TGTGCCAGCAGCACAGGGCTAGAGAACACTGAAGCTTTCTTT. Translated: CASSTGLENTEAFF.

With regard to this clone: Other DNA sequences in the same sample also yield this CDR3. V is TRBV5-1 and J is TRBJ2-3, with 9 nucleotides matching TRBD2. The germline gives CDR1 SGHRS, CDR2 YFSETQ. V shed 5 bases and J 0 bases; nucleotides not matched to a gene: 1. The CDR3 loop spans 14 amino acids. The CDR3 DNA sequence: TGCGCCAGCAGTCTAGCGGGAAGCACAGATACGCAGTATTTT. Translating gives CASSLAGSTDTQYF.

V and J are TRBV20-1 and TRBJ2-1, with 13 nucleotides matching TRBD2. V lost 3 bases, J lost 1 base, and 9 bases stayed unmatched. Germline V lookup: CDR1 DFQATT, CDR2 SNEGSKA (reference sequence). The CDR3 runs to 18 residues. CDR3 sequence reads: CSASTGTSGILSYNEQFF. CDR3 bases: TGCAGTGCTAGTACCGGGACTAGCGGGATCCTGTCCTACAATGAGCAGTTCTTC.

V gene TRBV19 combines with J gene TRBJ2-3, with 8 bases identical to TRBD2. V lost 5 bases to trimming and J lost 4 bases; unmatched junction nucleotides: 5. Germline CDR1 is LNHDA and CDR2 is SQIVND (reference sequence). CDR3 length: 14 amino acids. CDR3 sequence reads: CASSDGRAPDTQYF. CDR3 in DNA: TGTGCCAGTAGTGACGGGAGGGCCCCAGATACGCAGTATTTT.

This chain connects TRBV19 to TRBJ1-5, with D maybe TRBD1 (5 bases). The CDR3 loop spans 14 amino acids. Germline V gene data show CDR1 as LNHDA and CDR2 as SQIVND (reference sequence). Trimming took 6 bases from V and 5 from J, leaving 14 bases between them. CDR3 DNA sequence: TGTGCCAGTAGGCTCCGGGACTTATATCAGCCCCAGCATTTT. The encoded protein is CASRLRDLYQPQHF.

This chain links TRBV6-5 with TRBJ1-4; a weak D match, TRBD1 (5 bases). CDR1 is MNHEY and CDR2 is SVGAGI in the germline V gene. This CDR3 has 14 amino acids. The ends were cut back, 8 bases at V and 7 bases at J, with 17 bases in the middle. The CDR3 DNA reads as TGTGCCAGCCAGTTACAGGAGAGATCTGAAAAACTGTTTTTT. As protein: CASQLQERSEKLFF.

The CDR3 nucleotides read TGTGCCAGCAGCGCGGGTGATGGCGGGGCGGCTCACGAGGAAGCTTTCTTT. Residues: CASSAGDGGAAHEEAFF. V is TRBV5-6 and J is TRBJ1-1; a possible D gene is TRBD1 (5 bases). The V end lost 4 bases, the J end lost 8 bases, and 27 bases lay between the germline ends. CDR3 size: 17 residues. CDR1 SGHDT and CDR2 YYEEEE come from the germline V gene.

The genes are TRBV6-5 and TRBJ1-6; TRBD1 aligns across 8 bases. CDR1 is MNHEY, CDR2 SVGAGI, per germline. This CDR3 has 15 residues. V was pared by 4 bases and J by 9 bases, with 8 bases of the junction left unmatched. The CDR3 DNA sequence: TGTGCCAGCAGTTTGGGTCAGGGGGCAGCTTCACCCCTCCACTTT. Amino acids: CASSLGQGAASPLHF.

The chain has TRBV3-1 (or the pseudogene TRBV3-2) and TRBJ1-2, with a weak D call TRBD1 (5 bases). This CDR3 has 13 amino acids. Germline V gene data show CDR1 as LGHDT and CDR2 as YNNKEL (reference sequence). V was cut by 2 bases and J by 3 bases, with 7 bases left in between. The chain's CDR3 is CASSQSTDYGYTF. CDR3 DNA: TGTGCCAGCAGCCAATCGACAGACTATGGCTACACCTTC.

CDR3 nucleotides: TGCGCCAGCAGCCAAGATCTGCAGGCTGCAAACTATGGCTACACCTTC. Residues: CASSQDLQAANYGYTF. This chain joins TRBV4-1 and TRBJ1-2; D not resolved. There are 16 residues in the CDR3. Germline V gene sequence: CDR1 MGHRA, CDR2 YSYEKL. Trimming pared 0 bases from V and 2 bases from J, leaving 13 bases between.

The CDR3 nucleotides read TGTGCCAGTAGTACCTATCTAGGTCGAACTACTTTCAATGAGCAGTTCTTC. It specifies CASSTYLGRTTFNEQFF. V is TRBV19 and J is TRBJ2-1; no firm D call. The CDR3 extends over 17 amino acids. Germline V gene sequence: CDR1 LNHDA, CDR2 SQIVND (reference sequence). V was shortened by 4 bases and J by 6 bases, with 22 bases between the two germline ends.

This clone came up once. This sequence joins TRBV3-1 (or the pseudogene TRBV3-2) and TRBJ1-2; 8 positions match TRBD1. V lost 5 bases, J lost 6 bases, and 2 bases stayed unmatched. The CDR3 loop spans 12 amino acids. Germline CDR1 LGHDT, CDR2 YNNKEL (reference sequence). The DNA for the CDR3 is TGTGCCAGCAGCTCGACAGGGGATGGCTACACCTTC. It yields the protein CASSSTGDGYTF.

V is TRBV3-1 (or the pseudogene TRBV3-2) and J is TRBJ2-2; D uncertain. Trimming took off 2 bases at V and 6 bases at J, with 16 bases between the two ends. The CDR3 is 16 amino acids. Looked up from germline, CDR1 is LGHDT and CDR2 is YNNKEL (reference sequence). The CDR3 is CASSQYVHRPAGELFF. The CDR3 region has the DNA TGTGCCAGCAGCCAATACGTCCATCGCCCGGCCGGGGAGCTGTTTTTT.

The chain recombines TRBV18 with TRBJ2-2; D perhaps matches TRBD2 (5 bases). V was pared by 2 bases and J by 5 bases, with 12 bases between. The germline gives CDR1 KGHSH, CDR2 LQKENI. The CDR3 runs 15 residues. The CDR3 nucleotides read TGTGCCAGCTCACCAATCCATGGGAGTACCGGGGAGCTGTTTTTT. Its translation is CASSPIHGSTGELFF.

A few counts support this clone. The chain links TRBV11-3 to TRBJ2-7; tentatively, D is TRBD1 (6 bases). Germline V gene lookup returns CDR1 SGHNT and CDR2 YENEEA. V lost 2 bases and J 0 bases, leaving 26 bases between the germline ends. This CDR3 comprises 20 residues. CDR3 DNA: TGTGCCAGCAGCTTACAATCGGAGAACAGAACCCCGGACAGCTCCTACGAGCAGTACTTC. This sequence encodes CASSLQSENRTPDSSYEQYF.